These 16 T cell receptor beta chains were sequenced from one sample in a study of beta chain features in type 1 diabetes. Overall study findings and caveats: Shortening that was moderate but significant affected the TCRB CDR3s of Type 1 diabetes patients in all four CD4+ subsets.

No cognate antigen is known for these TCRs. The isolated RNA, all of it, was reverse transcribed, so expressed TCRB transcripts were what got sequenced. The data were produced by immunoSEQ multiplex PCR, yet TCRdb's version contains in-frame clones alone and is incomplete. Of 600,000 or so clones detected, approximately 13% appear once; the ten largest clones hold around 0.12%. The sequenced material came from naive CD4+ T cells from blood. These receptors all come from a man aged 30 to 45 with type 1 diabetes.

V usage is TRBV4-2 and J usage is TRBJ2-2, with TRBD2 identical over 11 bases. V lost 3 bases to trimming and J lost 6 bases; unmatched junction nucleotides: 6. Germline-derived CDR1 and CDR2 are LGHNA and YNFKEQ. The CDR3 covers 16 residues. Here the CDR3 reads CASSQASGGHAGELFF. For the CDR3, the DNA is TGTGCCAGCAGCCAGGCTAGCGGGGGGCATGCCGGGGAGCTGTTTTTT.

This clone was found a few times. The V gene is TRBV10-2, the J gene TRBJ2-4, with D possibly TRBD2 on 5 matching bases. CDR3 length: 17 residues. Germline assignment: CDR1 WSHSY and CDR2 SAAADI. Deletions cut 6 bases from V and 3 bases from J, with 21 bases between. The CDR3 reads CASRELTGILGKNIQYF. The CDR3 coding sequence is TGCGCCAGCAGAGAGCTTACGGGGATCCTTGGCAAAAACATTCAGTACTTC.

In nucleotides, the CDR3 is TGTGCCAGCAGCACAAGGACCGGTACAGATCAGCCCCAGCATTTT. This translates into CASSTRTGTDQPQHF. The rearrangement joins TRBV7-8 to TRBJ1-5, with unresolved D. The germline V and J ends were trimmed by 5 bases and 5 bases, with 16 bases remaining between them. CDR1 SGHVS and CDR2 FQNEAQ come from the germline V gene. There are 15 residues in the CDR3.

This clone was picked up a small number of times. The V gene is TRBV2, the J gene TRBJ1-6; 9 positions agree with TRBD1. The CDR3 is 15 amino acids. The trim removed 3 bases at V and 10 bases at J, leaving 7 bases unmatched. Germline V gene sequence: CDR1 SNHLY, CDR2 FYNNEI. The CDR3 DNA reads TGTGCCAGCAGTGACCAGGGACAGGGTGGCTCACCCCTCCACTTT. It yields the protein CASSDQGQGGSPLHF.

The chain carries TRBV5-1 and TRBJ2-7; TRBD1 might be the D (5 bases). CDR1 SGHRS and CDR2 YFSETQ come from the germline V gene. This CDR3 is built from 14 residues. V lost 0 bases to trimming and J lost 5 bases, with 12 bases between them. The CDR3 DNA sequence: TGCGCCAGCAGCTTGGCCCTCAGGGTCGACGAGCAGTACTTC. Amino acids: CASSLALRVDEQYF.

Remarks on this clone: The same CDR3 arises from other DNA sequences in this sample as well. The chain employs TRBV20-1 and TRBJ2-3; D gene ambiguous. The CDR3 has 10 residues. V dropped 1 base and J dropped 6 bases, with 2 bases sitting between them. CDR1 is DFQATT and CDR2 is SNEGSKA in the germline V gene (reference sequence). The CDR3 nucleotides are TGCAGTGCTAGAGTCGATACGCAGTATTTT. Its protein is CSARVDTQYF.

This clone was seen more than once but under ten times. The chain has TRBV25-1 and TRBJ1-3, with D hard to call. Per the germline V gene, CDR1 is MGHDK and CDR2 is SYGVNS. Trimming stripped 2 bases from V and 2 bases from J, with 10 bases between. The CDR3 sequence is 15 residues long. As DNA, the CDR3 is TGTGCCAGCAGTGAAACCGACACGGCTGGAAACACCATATATTTT. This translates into CASSETDTAGNTIYF.

The CDR3 DNA is TGCAGCGTTAAGCAGGGTGCTAATGAAAAACTGTTTTTT. It is translated as CSVKQGANEKLFF. This chain connects TRBV29-1 to TRBJ1-4; TRBD1 is a possible D gene (5 bases). This CDR3 spans 13 amino acids. The ends were cut back, 5 bases at V and 3 bases at J, with 10 bases in the middle. CDR1 SQVTM and CDR2 ANQGSEA come from the germline V gene.

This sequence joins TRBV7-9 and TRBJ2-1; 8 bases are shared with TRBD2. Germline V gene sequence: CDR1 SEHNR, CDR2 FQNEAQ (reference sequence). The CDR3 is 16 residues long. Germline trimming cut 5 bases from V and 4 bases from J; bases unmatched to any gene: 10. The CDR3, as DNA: TGTGCCAGCAGCCCTAAGAAGGGCGGGGGGTACAATGAGCAGTTCTTC. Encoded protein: CASSPKKGGGYNEQFF.

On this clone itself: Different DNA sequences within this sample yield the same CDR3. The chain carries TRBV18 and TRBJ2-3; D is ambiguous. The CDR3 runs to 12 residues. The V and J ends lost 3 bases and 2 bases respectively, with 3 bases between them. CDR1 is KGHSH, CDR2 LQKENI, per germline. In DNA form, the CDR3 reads TGTGCCAGCTCACCTTACACAGATACGCAGTATTTT. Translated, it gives CASSPYTDTQYF. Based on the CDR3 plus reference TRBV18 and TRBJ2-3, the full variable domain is NAGVMQNPRHLVRRRGQEARLRCSPMKGHSHVYWYRQLPEEGLKFMVYLQKENIIDESGMPKERFSAEFPKEGPSILRIQQVVRGDSAAYFCASSPYTDTQYFGPGTRLTVL.

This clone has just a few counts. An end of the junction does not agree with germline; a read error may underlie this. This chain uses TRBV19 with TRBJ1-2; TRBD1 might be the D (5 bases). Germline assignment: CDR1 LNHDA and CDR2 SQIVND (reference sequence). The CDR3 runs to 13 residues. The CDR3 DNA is TGTGCCAGTAGAATAGTCAGGGACTCTGGCTACACCTTC. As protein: CASRIVRDSGYTF.

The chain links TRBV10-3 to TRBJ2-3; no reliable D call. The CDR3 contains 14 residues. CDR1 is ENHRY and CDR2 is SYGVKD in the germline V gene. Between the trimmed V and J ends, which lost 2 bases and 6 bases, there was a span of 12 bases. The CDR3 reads CAISESGSRDTQYF. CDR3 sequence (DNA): TGTGCCATCAGTGAGAGTGGGTCGCGGGATACGCAGTATTTT.

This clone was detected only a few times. CDR3 region: CASSYERGAVETQYF. For the CDR3, the DNA is TGTGCCAGCAGTTACGAGAGGGGGGCCGTAGAGACCCAGTACTTC. The chain joins TRBV6-5 to TRBJ2-5, with D perhaps TRBD1 or TRBD2 (6 bases each). From germline, CDR1 is MNHEY and CDR2 SVGAGI. Trimming pared 2 bases from V and 4 bases from J, leaving 14 bases between. The length of the CDR3 is 15 residues.

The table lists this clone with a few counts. CDR3 protein: CAISERGETQYF. The CDR3 region has the DNA TGTGCCATCAGTGAACGAGGGGAGACCCAGTACTTC. This rearrangement joins TRBV10-3 to TRBJ2-5; D is perhaps TRBD2 (5 bases). CDR1 ENHRY and CDR2 SYGVKD come from the germline V gene. The CDR3 consists of 12 residues. Deletions cut 3 bases from V and 5 bases from J, with 7 bases between.

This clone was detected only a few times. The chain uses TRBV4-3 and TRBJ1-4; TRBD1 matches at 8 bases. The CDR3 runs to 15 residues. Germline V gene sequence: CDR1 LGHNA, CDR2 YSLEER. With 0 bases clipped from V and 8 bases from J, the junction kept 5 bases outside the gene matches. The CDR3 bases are TGCGCCAGCAGCCAAGATCCAGGGGGCAGGGAAAAACTGTTTTTT. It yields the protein CASSQDPGGREKLFF.

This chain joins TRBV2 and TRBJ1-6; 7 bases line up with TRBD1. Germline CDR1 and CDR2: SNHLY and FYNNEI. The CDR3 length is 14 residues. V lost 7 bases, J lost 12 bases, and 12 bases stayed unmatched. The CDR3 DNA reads TGTGCCAGCACCGGGACAGTGGACGTTCTACCCCTCCACTTT. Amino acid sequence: CASTGTVDVLPLHF.